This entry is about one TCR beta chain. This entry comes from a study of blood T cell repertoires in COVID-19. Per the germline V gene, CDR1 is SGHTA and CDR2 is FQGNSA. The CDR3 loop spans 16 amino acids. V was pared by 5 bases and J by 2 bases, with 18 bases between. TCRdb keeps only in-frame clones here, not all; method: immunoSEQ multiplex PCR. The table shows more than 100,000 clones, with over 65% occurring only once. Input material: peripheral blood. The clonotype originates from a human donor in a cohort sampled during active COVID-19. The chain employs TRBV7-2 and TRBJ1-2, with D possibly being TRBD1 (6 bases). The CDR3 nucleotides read TGTGCCAGCAGCACGGGTCCAGGGGACCTAAACTATGGCTACACCTTC. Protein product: CASSTGPGDLNYGYTF.